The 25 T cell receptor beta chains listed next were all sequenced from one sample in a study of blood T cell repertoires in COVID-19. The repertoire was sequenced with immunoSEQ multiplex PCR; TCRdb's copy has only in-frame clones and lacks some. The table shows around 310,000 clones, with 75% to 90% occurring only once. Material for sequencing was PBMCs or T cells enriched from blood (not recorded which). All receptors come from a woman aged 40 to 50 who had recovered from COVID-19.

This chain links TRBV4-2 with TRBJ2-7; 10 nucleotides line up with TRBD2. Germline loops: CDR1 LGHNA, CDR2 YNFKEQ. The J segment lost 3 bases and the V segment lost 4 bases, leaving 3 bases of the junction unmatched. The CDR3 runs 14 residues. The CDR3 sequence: CASSRGLANYEQYF. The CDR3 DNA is TGTGCCAGCAGCCGGGGACTAGCGAACTACGAGCAGTACTTC.

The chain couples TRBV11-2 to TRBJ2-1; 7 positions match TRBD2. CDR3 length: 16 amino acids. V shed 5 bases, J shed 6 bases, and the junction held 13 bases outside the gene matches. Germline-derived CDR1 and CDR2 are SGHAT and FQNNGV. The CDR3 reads CASSPISGRALNEQFF. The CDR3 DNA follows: TGTGCCAGCAGCCCTATATCGGGGAGGGCCCTCAATGAGCAGTTCTTC. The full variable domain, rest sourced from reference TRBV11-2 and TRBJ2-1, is EAGVAQSPRYKIIEKRQSVAFWCNPISGHATLYWYQQILGQGPKLLIQFQNNGVVDDSQLPKDRFSAERLKGVDSTLKIQPAKLEDSAVYLCASSPISGRALNEQFFGPGTRLTVL.

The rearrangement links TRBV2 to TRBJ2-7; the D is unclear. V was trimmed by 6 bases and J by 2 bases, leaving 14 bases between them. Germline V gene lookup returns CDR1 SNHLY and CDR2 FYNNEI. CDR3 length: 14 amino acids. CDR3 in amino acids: CASSDFQVTYEQYF. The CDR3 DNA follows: TGTGCCAGCAGCGATTTCCAGGTAACCTACGAGCAGTACTTC.

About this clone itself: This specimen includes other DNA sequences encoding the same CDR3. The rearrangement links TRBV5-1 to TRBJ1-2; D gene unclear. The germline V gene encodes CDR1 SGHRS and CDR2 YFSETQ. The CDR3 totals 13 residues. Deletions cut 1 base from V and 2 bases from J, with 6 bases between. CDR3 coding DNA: TGCGCCAGCAGCTTGCAACAAAACTATGGCTACACCTTC. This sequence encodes CASSLQQNYGYTF.

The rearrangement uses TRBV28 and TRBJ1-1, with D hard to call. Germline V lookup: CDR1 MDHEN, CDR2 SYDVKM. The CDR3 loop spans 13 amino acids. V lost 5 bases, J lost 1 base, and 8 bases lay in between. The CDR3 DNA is TGTGCCAGCAGTCCCCCGGGGAACACTGAAGCTTTCTTT. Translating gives CASSPPGNTEAFF.

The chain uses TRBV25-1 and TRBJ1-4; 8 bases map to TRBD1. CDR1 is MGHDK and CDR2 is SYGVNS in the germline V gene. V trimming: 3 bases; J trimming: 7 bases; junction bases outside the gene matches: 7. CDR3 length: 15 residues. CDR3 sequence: CASSDPQGVGEKLFF. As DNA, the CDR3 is TGTGCCAGCAGTGACCCACAGGGGGTCGGTGAAAAACTGTTTTTT.

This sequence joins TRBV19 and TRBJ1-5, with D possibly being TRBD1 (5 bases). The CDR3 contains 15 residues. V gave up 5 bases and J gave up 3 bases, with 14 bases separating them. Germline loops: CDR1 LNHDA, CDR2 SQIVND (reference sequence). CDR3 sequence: CASSQLPGFNQPQHF. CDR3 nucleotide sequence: TGTGCCAGTAGTCAGCTCCCAGGGTTCAATCAGCCCCAGCATTTT.

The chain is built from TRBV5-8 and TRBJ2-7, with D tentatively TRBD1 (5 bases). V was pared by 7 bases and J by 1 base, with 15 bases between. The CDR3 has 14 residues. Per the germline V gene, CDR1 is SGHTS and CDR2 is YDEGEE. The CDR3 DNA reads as TGTGCCAGCGGCAGACAGTTGACTTCCTACGAGCAGTACTTC. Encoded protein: CASGRQLTSYEQYF.

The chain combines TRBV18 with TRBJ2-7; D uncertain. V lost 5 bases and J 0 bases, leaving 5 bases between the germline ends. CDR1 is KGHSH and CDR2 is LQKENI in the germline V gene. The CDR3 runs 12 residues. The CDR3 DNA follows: TGTGCCAGCTCATCTTACTCCTACGAGCAGTACTTC. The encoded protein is CASSSYSYEQYF. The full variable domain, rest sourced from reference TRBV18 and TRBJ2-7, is NAGVMQNPRHLVRRRGQEARLRCSPMKGHSHVYWYRQLPEEGLKFMVYLQKENIIDESGMPKERFSAEFPKEGPSILRIQQVVRGDSAAYFCASSSYSYEQYFGPGTRLTVT.

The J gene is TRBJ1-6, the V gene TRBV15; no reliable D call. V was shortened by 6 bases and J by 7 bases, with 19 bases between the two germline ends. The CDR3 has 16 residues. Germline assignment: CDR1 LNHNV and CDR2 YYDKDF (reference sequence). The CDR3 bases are TGTGCCACCAGTCTTACAAGGGCGGGTTCGAATTCACCCCTCCACTTT. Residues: CATSLTRAGSNSPLHF.

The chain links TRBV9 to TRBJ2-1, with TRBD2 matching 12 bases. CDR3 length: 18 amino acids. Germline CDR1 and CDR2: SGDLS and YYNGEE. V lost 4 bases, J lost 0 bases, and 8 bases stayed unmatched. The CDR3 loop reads CASSPHGLAGTSYNEQFF. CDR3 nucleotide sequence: TGTGCCAGCAGCCCCCACGGACTAGCGGGAACCTCCTACAATGAGCAGTTCTTC.

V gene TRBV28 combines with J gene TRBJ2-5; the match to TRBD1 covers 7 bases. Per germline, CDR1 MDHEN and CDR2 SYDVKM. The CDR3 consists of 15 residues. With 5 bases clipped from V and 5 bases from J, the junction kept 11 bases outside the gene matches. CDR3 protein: CASSKRQGVSETQYF. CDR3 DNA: TGTGCCAGCAGTAAGCGACAGGGAGTCTCGGAGACCCAGTACTTC. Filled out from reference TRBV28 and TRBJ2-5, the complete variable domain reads DVKVTQSSRYLVKRTGEKVFLECVQDMDHENMFWYRQDPGLGLRLIYFSYDVKMKEKGDIPEGYSVSREKKERFSLILESASTNQTSMYLCASSKRQGVSETQYFGPGTRLLVL.

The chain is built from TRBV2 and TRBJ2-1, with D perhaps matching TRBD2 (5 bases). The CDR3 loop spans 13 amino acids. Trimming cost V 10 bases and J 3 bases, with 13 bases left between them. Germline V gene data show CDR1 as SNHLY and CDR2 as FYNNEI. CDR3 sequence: CATSGSVYNEQFF. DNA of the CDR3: TGTGCCACCTCCGGTAGCGTCTACAATGAGCAGTTCTTC.

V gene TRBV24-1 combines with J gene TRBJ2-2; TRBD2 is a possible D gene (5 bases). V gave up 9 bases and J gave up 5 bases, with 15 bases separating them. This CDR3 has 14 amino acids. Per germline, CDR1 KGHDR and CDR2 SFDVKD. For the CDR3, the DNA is TGTGCCACCGCTAAAGGACGGACTACCGGGGAGCTGTTTTTT. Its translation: CATAKGRTTGELFF.

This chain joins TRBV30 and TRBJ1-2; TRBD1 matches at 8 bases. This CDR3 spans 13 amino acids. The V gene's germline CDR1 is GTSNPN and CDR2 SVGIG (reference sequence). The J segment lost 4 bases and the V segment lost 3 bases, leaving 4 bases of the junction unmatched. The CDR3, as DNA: TGTGCCTGGAGGCCCGACAGGGGCTATGGCTACACCTTC. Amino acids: CAWRPDRGYGYTF. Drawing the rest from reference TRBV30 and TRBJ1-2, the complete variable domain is SQTIHQWPATLVQPVGSPLSLECTVEGTSNPNLYWYRQAAGRGLQLLFYSVGIGQISSEVPQNLSASRPQDRQFILSSKKLLLSDSGFYLCAWRPDRGYGYTFGSGTRLTVV.

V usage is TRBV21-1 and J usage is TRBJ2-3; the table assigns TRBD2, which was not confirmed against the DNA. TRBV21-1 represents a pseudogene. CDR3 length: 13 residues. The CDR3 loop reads CASSKAGGDTQYF. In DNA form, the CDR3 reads TGTGCCAGCAGCAAAGCGGGGGGGGATACGCAGTATTTT.

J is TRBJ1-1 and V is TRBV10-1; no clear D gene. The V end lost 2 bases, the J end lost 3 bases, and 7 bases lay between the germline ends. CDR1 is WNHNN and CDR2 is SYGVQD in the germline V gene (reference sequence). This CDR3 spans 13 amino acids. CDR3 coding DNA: TGCGCCAGCAGTGAGGGTCGGGACACTGAAGCTTTCTTT. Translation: CASSEGRDTEAFF.

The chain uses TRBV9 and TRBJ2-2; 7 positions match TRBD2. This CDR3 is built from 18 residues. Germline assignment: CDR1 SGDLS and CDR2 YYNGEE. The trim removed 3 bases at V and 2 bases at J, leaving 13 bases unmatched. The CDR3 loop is CASSGTRGIAGNTGELFF. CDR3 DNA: TGTGCCAGCAGCGGGACCCGGGGGATAGCGGGTAACACCGGGGAGCTGTTTTTT.

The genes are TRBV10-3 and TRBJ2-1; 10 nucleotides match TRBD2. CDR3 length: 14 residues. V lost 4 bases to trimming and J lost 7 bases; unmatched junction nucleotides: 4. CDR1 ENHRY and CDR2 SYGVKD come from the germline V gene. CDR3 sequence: CAISVLAGSNEQFF. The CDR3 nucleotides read TGTGCCATCAGTGTACTAGCGGGGAGTAATGAGCAGTTCTTC.

Here the CDR3 reads CASHPRENTEAFF. The CDR3 DNA is TGTGCCAGCCACCCCAGGGAGAACACTGAAGCTTTCTTT. V usage is TRBV18 and J usage is TRBJ1-1; perhaps TRBD1 as D (5 bases). The CDR3 totals 13 residues. From germline, CDR1 is KGHSH and CDR2 LQKENI. Trimming removed 8 bases from V and 1 base from J, with 11 bases in between.

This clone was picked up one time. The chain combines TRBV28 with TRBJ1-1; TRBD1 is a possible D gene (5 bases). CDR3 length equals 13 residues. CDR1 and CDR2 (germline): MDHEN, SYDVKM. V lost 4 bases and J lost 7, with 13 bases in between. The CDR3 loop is CASSSPGLFEAFF. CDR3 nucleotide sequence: TGTGCCAGCAGTTCCCCGGGACTTTTTGAAGCTTTCTTT. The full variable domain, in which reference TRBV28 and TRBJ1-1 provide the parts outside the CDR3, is DVKVTQSSRYLVKRTGEKVFLECVQDMDHENMFWYRQDPGLGLRLIYFSYDVKMKEKGDIPEGYSVSREKKERFSLILESASTNQTSMYLCASSSPGLFEAFFGQGTRLTVV.

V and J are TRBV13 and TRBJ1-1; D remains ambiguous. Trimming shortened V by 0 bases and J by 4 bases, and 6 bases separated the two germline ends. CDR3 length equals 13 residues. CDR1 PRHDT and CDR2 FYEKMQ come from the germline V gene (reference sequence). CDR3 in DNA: TGTGCCAGCAGCTTAGGATCCATCACTGAAGCTTTCTTT. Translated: CASSLGSITEAFF. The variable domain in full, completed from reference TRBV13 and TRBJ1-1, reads AAGVIQSPRHLIKEKRETATLKCYPIPRHDTVYWYQQGPGQDPQFLISFYEKMQSDKGSIPDRFSAQQFSDYHSELNMSSLELGDSALYFCASSLGSITEAFFGQGTRLTVV.

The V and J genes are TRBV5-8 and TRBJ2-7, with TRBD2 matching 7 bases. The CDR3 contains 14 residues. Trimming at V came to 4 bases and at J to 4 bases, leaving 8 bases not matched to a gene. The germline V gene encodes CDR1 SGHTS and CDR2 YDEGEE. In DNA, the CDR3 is TGTGCCAGCAGCCCCGGGACTACCGAATACGAGCAGTACTTC. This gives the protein CASSPGTTEYEQYF.

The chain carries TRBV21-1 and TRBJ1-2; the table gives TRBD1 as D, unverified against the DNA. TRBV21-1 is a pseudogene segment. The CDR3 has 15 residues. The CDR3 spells CASSKDDGTVYGYTF. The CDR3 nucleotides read TGTGCCAGCAGCAAAGACGATGGGACAGTTTATGGCTACACCTTC.

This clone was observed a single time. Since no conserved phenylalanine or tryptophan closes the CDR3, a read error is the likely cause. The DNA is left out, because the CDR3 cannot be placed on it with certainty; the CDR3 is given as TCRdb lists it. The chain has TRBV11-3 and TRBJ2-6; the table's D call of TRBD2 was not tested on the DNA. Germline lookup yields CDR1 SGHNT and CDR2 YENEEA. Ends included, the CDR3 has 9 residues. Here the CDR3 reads CASSLDLLA.